Presented here are 16 T cell receptor beta chains from one specimen sequenced in a study of human T cells and chemical hapten exposure. TCRdb passed the RACE reads through MiXCR, listing each CDR3 protein once. The data show more than 100,000 distinct CDR3 sequences, with 13% seen just once and 2.5% to 3.5% held by the top ten. Time point noted: pre-sensitization, week 0. As for treatment: therapeutic diphenylcyclopropenone sensitization with weekly scalp DPC. Material: whole blood, obtained in connection with sensitization to the hapten diphenylcyclopropenone (DPC). Source of these receptors: a woman aged 18-29 years with alopecia areata. Some clones in this sample may be carry-over from other donors' samples.

This clonotype was picked up a small number of times. The rearrangement uses TRBV5-6 and TRBJ2-2; TRBD2 matches 7 bases. Germline CDR1 reads SGHDT; CDR2 reads YYEEEE. CDR3 length: 16 amino acids. V trimming: 9 bases; J trimming: 5 bases; junction bases outside the gene matches: 16. The CDR3 loop is CATAREAGLGTGELFF. CDR3 in DNA: TGTGCCACCGCACGGGAGGCCGGGCTCGGGACCGGGGAGCTGTTTTTT.

This clonotype was seen at least ten times. The genes are TRBV14 and TRBJ2-3; 7 bases fit TRBD2. This CDR3 region has 17 residues. Germline CDR1 SGHDN, CDR2 FVKESK. V was clipped by 1 base and J by 2 bases; unmatched bases: 9. CDR3 sequence (DNA): TGTGCCAGCAGCCAAGGGAGGATAGCGGGTTACACAGATACGCAGTATTTT. This translates into CASSQGRIAGYTDTQYF.

This clonotype was seen a few times. The chain combines TRBV3-1 with TRBJ2-5; D not resolved. V lost 3 bases, J lost 5 bases, and 7 bases lay in between. The CDR3 sequence is 12 residues long. CDR1 is LGHDT, CDR2 YNNKEL, per germline (reference sequence). The CDR3 coding sequence is TGTGCCAGCAGCCACGGGCGGGAGACCCAGTACTTC. The encoded protein is CASSHGRETQYF.

This rearrangement joins TRBV29-1 to TRBJ2-3, with D hard to call. CDR1 is SQVTM and CDR2 is ANQGSEA in the germline V gene. This CDR3 comprises 10 residues. Trimming cost V 2 bases and J 3 bases, with 0 bases left between them. The CDR3 protein is CSVETDTQYF. The CDR3 bases are TGCAGCGTTGAAACAGATACGCAGTATTTT.

V gene TRBV9 combines with J gene TRBJ2-2, with 7 bases fitting TRBD1. CDR1 and CDR2 from the germline V gene are SGDLS and YYNGEE. J was trimmed by 3 bases and V by 3 bases; bases with no gene match: 8. The CDR3 consists of 16 residues. The CDR3: CASSAPEQGDTGELFF. DNA of the CDR3: TGTGCCAGCAGCGCCCCGGAGCAGGGGGACACCGGGGAGCTGTTTTTT.

This clonotype has more than one count but fewer than ten. The J gene is TRBJ1-2, the V gene TRBV12-3 or TRBV12-4; D remains unclear. The CDR3 sequence is 14 residues long. V lost 2 bases and J lost 3, with 10 bases in between. The CDR3 region is CASSLTRGDYGYTF. CDR3 sequence (DNA): TGTGCCAGCAGTTTAACCCGAGGAGACTATGGCTACACCTTC.

This clonotype was detected many times. The gene calls are TRBV7-9 and TRBJ2-2, with D hard to call. The CDR3 covers 15 residues. The V end lost 3 bases, the J end lost 1 base, and 9 bases lay between the germline ends. Germline lookup yields CDR1 SEHNR and CDR2 FQNEAQ (reference sequence). CDR3: CASSFHPGNTGELFF. CDR3 bases: TGTGCCAGCAGCTTCCACCCAGGGAACACCGGGGAGCTGTTTTTT.

The chain employs TRBV6-2 or TRBV6-3 and TRBJ2-3; D is ambiguous. CDR1 and CDR2 (germline): MNHEY, SVGEGT. CDR3 length equals 15 residues. V shed 0 bases and J shed 2 bases, with 9 bases lying between them. CDR3 sequence reads: CASSYSSRYTDTQYF. In DNA, the CDR3 is TGTGCCAGCAGTTACTCGAGTAGGTACACAGATACGCAGTATTTT.

The rearrangement links TRBV3-1 to TRBJ1-1, with D perhaps TRBD1 (5 bases). The V and J ends lost 0 bases and 1 base respectively, with 12 bases between them. CDR1 and CDR2 from the germline V gene are LGHDT and YNNKEL (reference sequence). The CDR3 covers 16 residues. CDR3 region: CASSQERGTGNTEAFF. CDR3 in DNA: TGTGCCAGCAGCCAAGAACGGGGCACAGGGAACACTGAAGCTTTCTTT. The full variable domain, its missing parts supplied by reference TRBV3-1 and TRBJ1-1, is DTAVSQTPKYLVTQMGNDKSIKCEQNLGHDTMYWYKQDSKKFLKIMFSYNNKELIINETVPNRFSPKSPDKAHLNLHINSLELGDSAVYFCASSQERGTGNTEAFFGQGTRLTVV.

The gene calls are TRBV20-1 and TRBJ1-5; no firm D call. CDR1 and CDR2 from the germline V gene are DFQATT and SNEGSKA (reference sequence). The CDR3 runs to 13 residues. Between the trimmed V and J ends, which lost 5 bases and 0 bases, there was a span of 8 bases. CDR3 sequence (DNA): TGCAGTGCTTCCCTGGGTAGCAATCAGCCCCAGCATTTT. Protein product: CSASLGSNQPQHF.

The table lists this clonotype with a few counts. The V gene is TRBV7-2, the J gene TRBJ2-5; 8 bases fit TRBD2. CDR1 SGHTA and CDR2 FQGNSA come from the germline V gene. The trim removed 5 bases at V and 7 bases at J, leaving 21 bases unmatched. CDR3 length: 18 amino acids. CDR3 region: CASSALVGLAGGAWTQYF. The CDR3 bases are TGTGCCAGCAGCGCCCTTGTAGGTCTAGCGGGCGGGGCGTGGACCCAGTACTTC.

The sample holds one count of this clonotype. This chain links TRBV4-1 with TRBJ2-5; D might be TRBD1 (6 bases). Trimming removed 2 bases at V and 9 bases at J, with 16 bases between. CDR1 is MGHRA and CDR2 is YSYEKL in the germline V gene. This CDR3 comprises 14 residues. Here the CDR3 reads CASSQQGRMESQYF. As DNA, the CDR3 is TGCGCCAGCAGCCAACAGGGGCGCATGGAGTCCCAGTACTTC.

This clonotype has at least ten counts. The CDR3 region is CASSPTGDRMNTEAFF. The CDR3 DNA reads as TGTGCCAGCAGCCCAACCGGGGACAGGATGAACACTGAAGCTTTCTTT. J is TRBJ1-1 and V is TRBV7-6; 8 positions match TRBD1. CDR1 and CDR2 from the germline V gene are SGHVS and FNYEAQ. The CDR3 is made up of 16 amino acids. The ends lost 5 bases at V and 0 bases at J; junction bases unmatched: 8.

There are a few counts of this clonotype. The chain recombines TRBV29-1 with TRBJ2-3; TRBD2 aligns across 12 bases. The CDR3 runs 14 residues. CDR1 and CDR2 from the germline V gene are SQVTM and ANQGSEA. J was trimmed by 2 bases and V by 7 bases; bases with no gene match: 4. In nucleotides, the CDR3 is TGCAGCGGCCGACTAGCGGGAGTCACAGATACGCAGTATTTT. Amino acid sequence: CSGRLAGVTDTQYF.

This chain links TRBV6-2 or TRBV6-3 with TRBJ1-1; D unclear. Trimming cost V 5 bases and J 1 base, with 8 bases left between them. The CDR3 totals 13 residues. CDR1 is MNHEY and CDR2 is SVGEGT in the germline V gene. The CDR3 DNA reads as TGTGCCAGCAGTCGGCAGAAGAACACTGAAGCTTTCTTT. Translation gives CASSRQKNTEAFF.

The rearrangement uses TRBV7-8 and TRBJ1-2; maybe TRBD1 (6 bases). The V end lost 1 base, the J end lost 4 bases, and 10 bases lay between the germline ends. The CDR3 extends over 14 amino acids. Germline-derived CDR1 and CDR2 are SGHVS and FQNEAQ. This CDR3 reads CASSLGTAAYGYTF. The CDR3 DNA reads TGTGCCAGCAGCTTAGGGACAGCAGCCTATGGCTACACCTTC.